What follows are 14 T cell receptor beta chains derived from one specimen sequenced in a study of T-cell memory formation after mild COVID-19. Each CDR3 protein gets one entry after TCRdb re-called the 5' RACE reads with MiXCR. In the table there are around 200,000 distinct CDR3 sequences, around 26% of which are singletons. Sequences were obtained from PBMCs or a T cell subset sorted from them (not recorded which). These receptors all stem from an adult woman who had mild COVID-19 (a few samples of this study predate the infection). Cell type and time point are not known.

The chain carries TRBV5-1 and TRBJ2-5; TRBD1 might be the D (6 bases). Trimming took 4 bases from V and 5 from J, leaving 18 bases between them. Germline V CDR1 and CDR2: SGHRS, YFSETQ. The CDR3 is 15 residues long. The CDR3 coding sequence is TGCGCCAGCAGCCCATCTCCGGGACACTTGGAGACCCAGTACTTC. As protein: CASSPSPGHLETQYF.

The CDR3 region is CASSVATGREWAQYF. The CDR3 DNA follows: TGTGCCAGCAGCGTAGCTACGGGGAGGGAGTGGGCCCAGTACTTC. The chain carries TRBV9 and TRBJ2-5, with TRBD2 identical over 7 bases. Germline trimming cut 0 bases from V and 9 bases from J; bases unmatched to any gene: 11. This CDR3 contains 15 residues. Germline lookup yields CDR1 SGDLS and CDR2 YYNGEE.

The chain employs TRBV25-1 and TRBJ2-7; TRBD1 aligns across 9 bases. Per germline, CDR1 MGHDK and CDR2 SYGVNS. The CDR3 totals 15 residues. Germline trimming cut 0 bases from V and 7 bases from J; bases unmatched to any gene: 7. CDR3: CASSEYGTGGGEQYF. In DNA form, the CDR3 reads TGTGCCAGCAGTGAATACGGAACAGGGGGCGGAGAGCAGTACTTC.

The chain uses TRBV5-5 and TRBJ1-1; D gene uncertain. The CDR3 totals 14 residues. V was clipped by 0 bases and J by 10 bases, with 16 bases between them. CDR1 and CDR2 from the germline V gene are SGHKS and YYEKEE (reference sequence). The CDR3 region is CASSLVAGFQGAFF. The CDR3 DNA reads TGTGCCAGCAGCTTGGTAGCGGGCTTTCAAGGAGCTTTCTTT.

This clonotype was found a few times. This rearrangement joins TRBV7-8 to TRBJ2-1; 7 bases are a match to TRBD1. The CDR3 is made up of 14 amino acids. CDR1 and CDR2 (germline): SGHVS, FQNEAQ. With V trimmed by 5 bases and J by 13 bases, 14 bases remained unmatched. DNA of the CDR3: TGTGCCAGCAGCCCCCGGATTGGCGGACAGGATCAGTTCTTC. It encodes CASSPRIGGQDQFF.

The chain links TRBV6-2 or TRBV6-3 to TRBJ2-1; TRBD1 matches at 7 bases. From germline, CDR1 is MNHEY and CDR2 SVGEGT. The CDR3 spans 15 residues. The V and J ends lost 3 bases and 8 bases, in that order; junction bases with no gene match: 10. CDR3 coding DNA: TGTGCCAGCAGTTATCAGGGGGACCTGGGGTATGAGCAGTTCTTC. It yields the protein CASSYQGDLGYEQFF.

In its sample, this clonotype was seen a few times. This chain connects TRBV12-3 or TRBV12-4 to TRBJ2-2; no definite D call. Trimming removed 0 bases at V and 1 base at J, with 9 bases between. CDR3 size: 16 residues. CDR3 amino acids: CASSLASARNTGELFF. The CDR3 DNA reads TGTGCCAGCAGTTTAGCGTCGGCCAGGAACACCGGGGAGCTGTTTTTT.

The J gene is TRBJ1-1, the V gene TRBV5-1; D possibly corresponds to TRBD1 (5 bases). Germline V gene lookup returns CDR1 SGHRS and CDR2 YFSETQ. The CDR3 runs to 12 residues. The V and J ends lost 0 bases and 7 bases respectively, with 7 bases between them. The CDR3 sequence is CASSLDTGEAFF. As DNA, the CDR3 is TGCGCCAGCAGCTTGGACACAGGTGAAGCTTTCTTT.

A few counts support this clonotype. The chain recombines TRBV4-3 with TRBJ1-5; D is uncertain. CDR3 size: 14 residues. The germline gives CDR1 LGHNA, CDR2 YSLEER. The V gene lost 0 bases and the J gene lost 4 bases, with 7 bases spanning the gap. This CDR3 is CASSQDPTNQPQHF. In nucleotides, the CDR3 is TGCGCCAGCAGCCAAGATCCCACTAATCAGCCCCAGCATTTT.

This chain uses TRBV7-8 with TRBJ1-2, with TRBD1 identical over 8 bases. After removal of 5 bases from V and 1 base from J, the junction contained 12 bases not matched to a gene. Germline V gene sequence: CDR1 SGHVS, CDR2 FQNEAQ. The CDR3 has 17 residues. DNA for the CDR3: TGTGCCAGCAGCGTACGGGGACAGGCACGAAGTAACTATGGCTACACCTTC. It yields the protein CASSVRGQARSNYGYTF.

The CDR3: CASSLEVGSHNEQFF. The CDR3 DNA reads TGTGCCAGCAGCTTAGAGGTGGGGTCCCACAATGAGCAGTTCTTC. The gene calls are TRBV11-2 and TRBJ2-1; no definite D call. Germline-derived CDR1 and CDR2 are SGHAT and FQNNGV. CDR3 length: 15 residues. V lost 0 bases and J lost 5, with 11 bases in between.

This clonotype occurred many times. This chain connects TRBV29-1 to TRBJ2-2, with 11 bases aligning to TRBD2. J lost 6 bases, V lost 6 bases, and 3 bases had no gene match. The CDR3 runs 13 residues. The germline CDR1 and CDR2 sequences are SQVTM and ANQGSEA. The CDR3 is CSVTSGSSGELFF. CDR3 coding DNA: TGCAGCGTCACTAGCGGGAGTTCCGGGGAGCTGTTTTTT.

On this clonotype: One base away lies a much larger clone, so this may be a sequencing read error. The chain employs TRBV5-1 and TRBJ1-1, with unresolved D. V lost 0 bases to trimming and J lost 4 bases, with 7 bases between them. This CDR3 contains 13 residues. Looked up from germline, CDR1 is SGHRS and CDR2 is YFSETQ. CDR3 sequence: CASSLDGSTEAFF. The CDR3 nucleotides are TGCGCCAGCAGCTTGGACGGGAGCACTGAAGCTTTCTTT.

Ten or more counts support this clonotype. This chain links TRBV29-1 with TRBJ2-2; tentative D call: TRBD1 (6 bases). Looked up from germline, CDR1 is SQVTM and CDR2 is ANQGSEA. The V end lost 3 bases, the J end lost 5 bases, and 10 bases lay between the germline ends. This CDR3 contains 13 residues. Here the CDR3 DNA reads TGCAGCGTTGACAGACAGGAAACCGGGGAGCTGTTTTTT. Protein product: CSVDRQETGELFF.